This entry describes one TCR beta chain. The study recruited people aged about 18 to 95 years across roughly 25 US areas. Clinical history as reported by participants underpinned cohort assignment. Recovered status applied to Cohort 3 donors who had two consecutive negative PCRs. It also applied to those with clearance or with symptom resolution. This sample is drawn from a study of blood T cell repertoires in COVID-19. Study at large: PBMCs, B-cell-depleted T cells, or T cells were the source of the cDNA or gDNA that made up the material.

CDR1 SNHLY and CDR2 FYNNEI come from the germline V gene. The V end lost 7 bases, the J end lost 0 bases, and 15 bases lay between the germline ends. This CDR3 spans 16 amino acids. The table came from immunoSEQ multiplex PCR; TCRdb's copy has only in-frame clones and leaves some out. The table has 130,000 to 150,000 clones, about four fifths seen once; the top ten hold approximately 9.2%. The material sequenced was PBMCs or T cells enriched from blood (not recorded which). This sequence originates from a man aged 45-60 years who had recovered from COVID-19. The rearrangement links TRBV2 to TRBJ1-4; D gene ambiguous. CDR3 bases: TGTGCCAGCATCGGAAAGACAAGACCAACTAATGAAAAACTGTTTTTT. It translates to CASIGKTRPTNEKLFF.